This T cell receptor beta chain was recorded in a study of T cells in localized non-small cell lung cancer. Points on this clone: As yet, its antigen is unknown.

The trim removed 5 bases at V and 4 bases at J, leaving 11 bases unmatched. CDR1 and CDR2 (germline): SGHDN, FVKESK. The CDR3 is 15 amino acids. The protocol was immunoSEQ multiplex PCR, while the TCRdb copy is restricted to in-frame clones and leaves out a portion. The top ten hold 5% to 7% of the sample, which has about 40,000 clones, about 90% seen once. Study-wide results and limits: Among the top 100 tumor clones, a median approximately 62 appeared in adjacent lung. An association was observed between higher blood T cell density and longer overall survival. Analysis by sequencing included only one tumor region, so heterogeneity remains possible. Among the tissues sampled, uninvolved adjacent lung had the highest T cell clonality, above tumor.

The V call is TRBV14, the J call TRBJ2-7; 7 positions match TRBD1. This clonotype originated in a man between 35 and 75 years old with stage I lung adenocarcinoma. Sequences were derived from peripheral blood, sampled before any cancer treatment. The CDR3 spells CASSFYPGTVYEQYF. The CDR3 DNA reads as TGTGCCAGCAGCTTCTACCCCGGGACAGTTTACGAGCAGTACTTC.